This TCR beta chain was found in a study of beta chain features in type 1 diabetes. Study at large: Similarity in age, gender and cell yields was seen between patients and healthy donors.

In regard to this clone: The antigen is not known.

Notes on the study in general: TCRB CDR3 length was moderately but significantly reduced in all four CD4+ subsets of Type 1 diabetes patients. For type 1 diabetes patients, VDJ junctions showed fewer insertions and more deletions.

The isolated RNA, all of it, was reverse transcribed, so expressed TCRB transcripts were what got sequenced. Using immunoSEQ multiplex PCR, the repertoire was profiled, and TCRdb retains in-frame clones only, with some absent. The data show about 44,000 clones, 66% seen once. Stem cell-like memory, regulatory, central memory and naive CD4+ cells were sorted via CD45RO/CCR7/CD25/CD127/CD95/CD27. The sequenced material came from Tregs from blood. The sequence derives from a woman between 18 and 29 years old with type 1 diabetes.

The CDR3 sequence: CASSSGTSTDTQYF. The CDR3 DNA is TGTGCCAGCAGTTCCGGGACTAGCACAGATACGCAGTATTTT. This chain connects TRBV28 to TRBJ2-3, with TRBD2 as a possible D gene (6 bases). The CDR3 has 14 amino acids. In germline, CDR1 is MDHEN, CDR2 SYDVKM. V lost 4 bases and J lost 0, with 8 bases in between. The whole variable domain, remainder taken from reference TRBV28 and TRBJ2-3, is DVKVTQSSRYLVKRTGEKVFLECVQDMDHENMFWYRQDPGLGLRLIYFSYDVKMKEKGDIPEGYSVSREKKERFSLILESASTNQTSMYLCASSSGTSTDTQYFGPGTRLTVL.